One sample yielded the 17 T cell receptor beta chains listed below, sequenced in a study of control samples from healthy donors and cancer patients. Measured with immunoSEQ multiplex PCR; TCRdb has only the in-frame clones, and not every one. The table lists approximately 84,000 clones, around 82% of them singletons, with over 7.5% in the top ten. Sequencing was performed on blood. The source of these receptors is an older woman in good health.

The genes are TRBV7-7 and TRBJ2-5; tentative D call: TRBD2 (7 bases). From germline, CDR1 is SSHAT and CDR2 FNYEAQ (reference sequence). This CDR3 spans 16 amino acids. V lost 5 bases to trimming and J lost 4 bases, with 20 bases between them. For the CDR3, the DNA is TGTGCCAGCAGCCCGGCGGGGGCCCTCACCGGAGAGACCCAGTACTTC. Amino acids: CASSPAGALTGETQYF.

The chain links TRBV29-1 to TRBJ2-4; TRBD1 matches at 7 bases. Germline CDR1 and CDR2: SQVTM and ANQGSEA. The CDR3 runs 12 residues. Trimming at V came to 8 bases and at J to 5 bases, leaving 6 bases not matched to a gene. The CDR3 DNA reads TGCAGCACACTTCAGGGGGAAAACATTCAGTACTTC. This codes for CSTLQGENIQYF. The full variable domain, completed using reference TRBV29-1 and TRBJ2-4, is SAVISQKPSRDICQRGTSLTIQCQVDSQVTMMFWYRQQPGQSLTLIATANQGSEATYESGFVIDKFPISRPNLTFSTLTVSNMSPEDSSIYLCSTLQGENIQYFGAGTRLSVL.

The CDR3 nucleotides read TGTGCCAGCAGTTTGGGCAGGCAAACCTACGAGCAGTACTTC. The encoded protein is CASSLGRQTYEQYF. The chain links TRBV27 to TRBJ2-7; D not resolved. Germline V lookup: CDR1 MNHEY, CDR2 SMNVEV (reference sequence). The germline V and J ends were trimmed by 3 bases and 2 bases, with 11 bases remaining between them. This CDR3 spans 14 amino acids.

CDR3 in amino acids: CASSLAQGATEAFF. CDR3 in DNA: TGTGCCAGCAGCTTAGCCCAGGGGGCCACTGAAGCTTTCTTT. V is TRBV7-2 and J is TRBJ1-1; 8 bases align to TRBD1. CDR1 is SGHTA and CDR2 is FQGNSA in the germline V gene. V was pared by 0 bases and J by 4 bases, with 1 base of the junction left unmatched. The CDR3 covers 14 residues.

About this clone itself: The sample has other DNA sequences that encode this CDR3 too. This chain links TRBV20-1 with TRBJ2-7; the D is unclear. Trimming cost V 1 base and J 4 bases, with 5 bases left between them. CDR3 length: 11 residues. CDR1 and CDR2 (germline): DFQATT, SNEGSKA (reference sequence). The CDR3 DNA reads as TGCAGTGCTAGAGCTGGTTACGAGCAGTACTTC. Translated, it gives CSARAGYEQYF.

The V gene is TRBV24-1, the J gene TRBJ2-5; 7 bases line up with TRBD2. The CDR3 length is 14 residues. Germline V lookup: CDR1 KGHDR, CDR2 SFDVKD. J gave up 5 bases and V 5 bases, and 7 bases lay outside the gene matches. This CDR3 is CATSALGGLETQYF. The CDR3, as DNA: TGTGCCACCAGTGCCCTGGGGGGGTTGGAGACCCAGTACTTC.

This chain uses TRBV3-1 (or the pseudogene TRBV3-2) with TRBJ1-2; D may be TRBD1 (5 bases). The CDR3 is 14 residues long. Germline V gives CDR1 LGHDT, CDR2 YNNKEL (reference sequence). The V end lost 3 bases, the J end lost 6 bases, and 14 bases lay between the germline ends. The CDR3 region has the DNA TGTGCCAGCAGCCAGGGGACGGCGGGAAATGGCTACACCTTC. This sequence encodes CASSQGTAGNGYTF.

V is TRBV21-1 and J is TRBJ1-2; TRBD1 is the table's D call, not checked against the DNA. TRBV21-1 is a pseudogene segment. The CDR3 runs 19 residues. The CDR3 sequence is CASSTDFRDRGQTKYGYTF. DNA of the CDR3: TGTGCCAGCAGCACGGATTTTAGGGACAGGGGGCAAACTAAGTATGGCTACACCTTC.

This chain connects TRBV5-8 to TRBJ1-4; D call uncertain. Germline V gene sequence: CDR1 SGHTS, CDR2 YDEGEE. Trimming shortened V by 4 bases and J by 4 bases, and 11 bases separated the two germline ends. The length of the CDR3 is 14 residues. The CDR3 DNA sequence: TGTGCCAGCAGCCCGGGAGGTAATAATGAAAAACTGTTTTTT. Translating gives CASSPGGNNEKLFF.

CDR3 nucleotides: TGTGCCACCAGCAGCCCCGGGAGGGGGGCAGATACGCAGTATTTT. Protein sequence: CATSSPGRGADTQYF. The chain uses TRBV15 and TRBJ2-3; 8 nucleotides align to TRBD2. The germline gives CDR1 LNHNV, CDR2 YYDKDF (reference sequence). The CDR3 extends over 15 amino acids. The V and J ends lost 3 bases and 4 bases, in that order; junction bases with no gene match: 6.

The chain recombines TRBV10-1 with TRBJ1-4, with 7 bases lining up with TRBD1. CDR3 length equals 14 residues. V was pared by 6 bases and J by 5 bases, with 6 bases of the junction left unmatched. The germline V gene encodes CDR1 WNHNN and CDR2 SYGVQD (reference sequence). The CDR3 coding sequence is TGCGCCAGCAGCGAACAGGGGCAAAATGAAAAACTGTTTTTT. Encoded protein: CASSEQGQNEKLFF.

The chain is built from TRBV11-2 and TRBJ2-2; maybe TRBD1 (5 bases). Trimming removed 5 bases from V and 3 bases from J, with 16 bases in between. Germline V CDR1 and CDR2: SGHAT, FQNNGV. This CDR3 is built from 16 residues. Here the CDR3 DNA reads TGTGCCAGCAGCCCTAGAGCCAGGGCGGACACCGGGGAGCTGTTTTTT. Its protein is CASSPRARADTGELFF.

This clone appeared a few times. The chain is built from TRBV5-5 and TRBJ2-7; 7 nucleotides match TRBD1. The germline V gene encodes CDR1 SGHKS and CDR2 YYEKEE (reference sequence). Trimming cost V 0 bases and J 1 base; bases outside gene matches: 7. This CDR3 has 16 residues. The CDR3 DNA follows: TGTGCCAGCAGCTTGGGGAGACAGGGTGTATCCTACGAGCAGTACTTC. Its protein is CASSLGRQGVSYEQYF.

The rearrangement links TRBV18 to TRBJ2-7; 7 bases line up with TRBD1. There are 14 residues in the CDR3. Germline-derived CDR1 and CDR2 are KGHSH and LQKENI. Trimming took 5 bases from V and 0 from J; bases not matched to a gene: 4. In DNA, the CDR3 is TGTGCCAGCTCAGGACAGGCCGTCTCCTACGAGCAGTACTTC. Protein product: CASSGQAVSYEQYF.

The J gene is TRBJ2-2, the V gene TRBV15; no reliable D call. Per the germline V gene, CDR1 is LNHNV and CDR2 is YYDKDF (reference sequence). V was pared by 0 bases and J by 1 base, with 9 bases between. The CDR3 runs to 16 residues. CDR3 nucleotides: TGTGCCACCAGCAGAGATCATTCACAGAACACCGGGGAGCTGTTTTTT. Amino acids: CATSRDHSQNTGELFF. The variable domain in full, completed from reference TRBV15 and TRBJ2-2, reads DAMVIQNPRYQVTQFGKPVTLSCSQTLNHNVMYWYQQKSSQAPKLLFHYYDKDFNNEADTPDNFQSRRPNTSFCFLDIRSPGLGDTAMYLCATSRDHSQNTGELFFGEGSRLTVL.

The rearrangement joins TRBV11-2 to TRBJ1-3; a weak D match, TRBD1 (6 bases). Germline V lookup: CDR1 SGHAT, CDR2 FQNNGV. V was pared by 5 bases and J by 0 bases, with 11 bases between. There are 15 residues in the CDR3. CDR3 DNA sequence: TGTGCCAGCAGCAAAGGGACATCCTCTGGAAACACCATATATTTT. This encodes CASSKGTSSGNTIYF.

The chain has TRBV6-1 and TRBJ2-7, with D unclear. From germline, CDR1 is MNHNS and CDR2 SASEGT. This CDR3 is 12 amino acids long. The ends were cut back, 2 bases at V and 2 bases at J, with 4 bases in the middle. The chain's CDR3 is CASSELPYEQYF. CDR3 in DNA: TGTGCCAGCAGTGAATTGCCCTACGAGCAGTACTTC.